This record covers a single T cell receptor (beta chain). Its antigen is unidentified. The TCR beta CDR3 regions underwent amplification using RNA transcripts as the source. Using the HTBI primer set, a first-round RT-PCR was run on the TCR CDR3. TCRdb fed the multiplex PCR reads into MiXCR, producing one record per CDR3 protein. Of just over 550,000 distinct CDR3 sequences listed, 35% to 55% are singletons. Trimming cost V 6 bases and J 4 bases, with 7 bases left between them. Per germline, CDR1 ENHRY and CDR2 SYGVKD. CDR3 length equals 11 residues. The sample comes from a study of T cells in Graves' hyperthyroidism and ophthalmopathy. The study, taken as a whole, reports: Most expanded thyroid clonotypes above 0.001 recurred in blood.

The J gene is TRBJ2-7, the V gene TRBV10-3; D remains ambiguous. This receptor was obtained from a young woman with Graves' hyperthyroidism. Sequencing was performed on peripheral blood or thyroid tissue (not recorded which). CDR3 bases: TGTGCCATCAGAGCGATGTACGAGCAGTACTTC. This translates into CAIRAMYEQYF.